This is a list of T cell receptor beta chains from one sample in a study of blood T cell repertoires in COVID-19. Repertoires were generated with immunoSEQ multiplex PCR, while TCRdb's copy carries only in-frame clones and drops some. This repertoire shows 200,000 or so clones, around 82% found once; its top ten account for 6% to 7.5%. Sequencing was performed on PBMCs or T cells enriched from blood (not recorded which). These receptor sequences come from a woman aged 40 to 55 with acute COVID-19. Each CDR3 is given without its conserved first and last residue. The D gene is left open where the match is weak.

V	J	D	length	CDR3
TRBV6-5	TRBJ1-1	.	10	ASSYSGAEAF
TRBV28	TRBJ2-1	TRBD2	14	ASSSPGTNSYNEQF
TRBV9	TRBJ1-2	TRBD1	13	ASSVASGTGDGYT
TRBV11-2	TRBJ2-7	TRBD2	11	ASRLAGTYEQY
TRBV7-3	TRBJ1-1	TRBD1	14	ASSPSPQGAGTEAF
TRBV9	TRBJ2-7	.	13	ASSLRASDSYEQY
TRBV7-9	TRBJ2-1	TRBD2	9	GGRRWNEQF
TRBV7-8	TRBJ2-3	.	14	ASTLVGGRGLDTQY
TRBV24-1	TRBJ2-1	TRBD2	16	ATSDSTSWGGGEDEQF
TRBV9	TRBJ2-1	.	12	ASSAHLLGGEQF
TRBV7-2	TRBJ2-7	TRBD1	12	ASSLDNRGREQY
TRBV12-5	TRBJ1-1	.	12	ASGLFGGSTEAF
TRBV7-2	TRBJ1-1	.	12	ASSLLGANTEAF
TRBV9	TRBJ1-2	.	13	ASSVDIGVNYGYT
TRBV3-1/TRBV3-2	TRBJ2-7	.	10	ASSHRGYEQY
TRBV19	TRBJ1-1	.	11	ASSAGIGTEAF
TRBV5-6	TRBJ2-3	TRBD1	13	ASSTGTGVTDTQY
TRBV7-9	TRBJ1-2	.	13	ASSLRDTDPYGYT
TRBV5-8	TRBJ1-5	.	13	ASTQSQGINQPQH
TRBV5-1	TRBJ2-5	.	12	ASSRETAQETQY
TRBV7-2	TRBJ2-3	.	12	ASSLSRAGDTQY
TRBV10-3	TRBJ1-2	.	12	AISESQGGIGYT
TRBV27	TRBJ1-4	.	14	ASSLSRLLVGEKLF
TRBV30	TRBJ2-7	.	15	AWNVDPISQRVGEQY
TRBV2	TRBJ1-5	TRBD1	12	ASSRTGSYQPQH
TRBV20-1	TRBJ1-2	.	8	SAGDWGYT
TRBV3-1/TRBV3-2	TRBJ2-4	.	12	ASSQDLAKNIQY
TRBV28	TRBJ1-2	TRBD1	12	ASSPGQANYGYT
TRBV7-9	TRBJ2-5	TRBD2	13	ASSLIAGGPETQY
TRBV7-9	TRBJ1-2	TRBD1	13	ASSDDRDPVKGYT
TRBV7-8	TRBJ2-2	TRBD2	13	ASSLAGGVTGELF
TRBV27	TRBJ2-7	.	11	ASSREQSYEQY
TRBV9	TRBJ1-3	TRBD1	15	ASSPLPTGSSGNTIY
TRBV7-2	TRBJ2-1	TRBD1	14	ASSPRQGLSYNEQF
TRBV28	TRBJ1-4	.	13	ASSLTGDVNEKLF
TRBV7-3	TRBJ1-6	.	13	ASSPGAGGNSPLH
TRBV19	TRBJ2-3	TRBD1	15	ASRRAQTGVNTDTQY
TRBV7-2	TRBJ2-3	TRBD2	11	ASTDGGADTQY
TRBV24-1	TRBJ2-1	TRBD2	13	ATAGRGERYNEQF
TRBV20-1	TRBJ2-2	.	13	SASTHFRGTGELF
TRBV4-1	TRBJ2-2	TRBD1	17	ASSQAPWTGGINTGELF
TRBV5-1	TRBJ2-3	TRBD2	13	ASSLAGASTDTQY
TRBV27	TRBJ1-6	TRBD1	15	ASSYRGSYSYNSPLH
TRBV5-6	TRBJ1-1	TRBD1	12	ASSPDRGRTEAF
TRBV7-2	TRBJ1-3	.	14	ASSLSGGNSGNTIY
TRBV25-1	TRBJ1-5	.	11	ASSERGWQPQH
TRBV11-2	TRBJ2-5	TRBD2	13	ASSLQRGLQETQY
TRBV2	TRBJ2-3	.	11	ASSEQAADTQY
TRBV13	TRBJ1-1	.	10	ASSSWNTEAF
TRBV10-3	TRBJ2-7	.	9	AISELEEQY
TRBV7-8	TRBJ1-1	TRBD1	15	ASSLAPGQGAQTEAF
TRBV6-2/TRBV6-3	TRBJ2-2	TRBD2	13	ASTYGTSHTGELF
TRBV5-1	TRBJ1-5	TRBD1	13	ASSLAGTDHQPQH
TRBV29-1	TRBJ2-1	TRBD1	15	SVEAHRGPNSYNEQF
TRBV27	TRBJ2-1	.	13	ASGEGQGALNEQF
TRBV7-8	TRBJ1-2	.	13	ASNARRGKGYGYT